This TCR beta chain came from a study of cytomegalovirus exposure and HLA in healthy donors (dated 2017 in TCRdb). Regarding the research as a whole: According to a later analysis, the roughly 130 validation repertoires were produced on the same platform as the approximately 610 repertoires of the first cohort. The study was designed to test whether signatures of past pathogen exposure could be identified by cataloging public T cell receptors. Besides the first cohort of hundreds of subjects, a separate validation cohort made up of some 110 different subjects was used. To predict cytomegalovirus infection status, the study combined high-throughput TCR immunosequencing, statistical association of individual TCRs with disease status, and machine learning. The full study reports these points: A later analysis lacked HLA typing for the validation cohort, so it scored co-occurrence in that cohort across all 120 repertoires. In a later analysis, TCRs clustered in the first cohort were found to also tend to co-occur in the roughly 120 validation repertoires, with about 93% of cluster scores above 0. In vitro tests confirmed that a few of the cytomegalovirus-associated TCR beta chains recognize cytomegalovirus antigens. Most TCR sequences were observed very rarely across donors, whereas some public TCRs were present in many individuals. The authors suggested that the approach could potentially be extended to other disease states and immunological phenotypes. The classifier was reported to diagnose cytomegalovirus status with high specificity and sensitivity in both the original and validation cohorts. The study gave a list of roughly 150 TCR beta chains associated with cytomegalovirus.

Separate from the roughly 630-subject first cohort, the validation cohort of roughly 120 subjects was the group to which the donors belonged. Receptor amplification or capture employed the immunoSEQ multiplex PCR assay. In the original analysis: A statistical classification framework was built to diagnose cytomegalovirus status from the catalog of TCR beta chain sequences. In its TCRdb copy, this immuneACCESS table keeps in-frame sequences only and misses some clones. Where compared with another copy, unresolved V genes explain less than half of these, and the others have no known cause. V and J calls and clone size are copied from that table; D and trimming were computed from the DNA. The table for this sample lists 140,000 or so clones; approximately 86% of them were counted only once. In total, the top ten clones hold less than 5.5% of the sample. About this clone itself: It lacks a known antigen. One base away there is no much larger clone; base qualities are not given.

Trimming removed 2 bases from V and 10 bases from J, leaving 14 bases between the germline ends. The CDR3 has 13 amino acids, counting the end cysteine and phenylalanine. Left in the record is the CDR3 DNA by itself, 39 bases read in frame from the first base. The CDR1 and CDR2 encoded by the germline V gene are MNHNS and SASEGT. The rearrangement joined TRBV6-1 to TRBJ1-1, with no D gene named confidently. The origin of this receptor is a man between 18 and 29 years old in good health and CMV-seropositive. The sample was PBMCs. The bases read TGTGCCAGCAGTGAAAAGACTTACACGGGAGCTTTCTTT. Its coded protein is CASSEKTYTGAFF.